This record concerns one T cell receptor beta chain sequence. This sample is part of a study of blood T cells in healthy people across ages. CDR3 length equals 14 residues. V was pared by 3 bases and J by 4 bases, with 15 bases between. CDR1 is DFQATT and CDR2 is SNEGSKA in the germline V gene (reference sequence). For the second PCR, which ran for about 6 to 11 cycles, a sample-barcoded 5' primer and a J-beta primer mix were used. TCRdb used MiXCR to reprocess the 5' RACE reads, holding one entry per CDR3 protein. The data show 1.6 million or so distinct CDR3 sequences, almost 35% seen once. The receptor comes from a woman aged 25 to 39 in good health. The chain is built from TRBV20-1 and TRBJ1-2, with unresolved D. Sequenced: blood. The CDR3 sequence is CSASSFAAGYGYTF. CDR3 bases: TGCAGTGCTAGCTCCTTCGCTGCTGGCTATGGCTACACCTTC.